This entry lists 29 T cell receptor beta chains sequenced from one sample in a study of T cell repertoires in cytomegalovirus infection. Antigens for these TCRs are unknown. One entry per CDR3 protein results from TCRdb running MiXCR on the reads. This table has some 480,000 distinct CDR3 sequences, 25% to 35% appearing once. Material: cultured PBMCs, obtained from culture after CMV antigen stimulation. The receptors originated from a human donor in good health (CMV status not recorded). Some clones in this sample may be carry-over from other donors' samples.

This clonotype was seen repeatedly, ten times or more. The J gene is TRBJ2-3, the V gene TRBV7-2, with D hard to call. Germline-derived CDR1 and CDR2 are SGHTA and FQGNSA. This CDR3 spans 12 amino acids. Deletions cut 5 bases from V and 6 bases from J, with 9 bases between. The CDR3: CASSPPADTQYF. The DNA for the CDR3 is TGTGCCAGCAGCCCTCCTGCGGATACGCAGTATTTT. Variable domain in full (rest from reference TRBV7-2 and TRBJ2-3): GAGVSQSPSNKVTEKGKDVELRCDPISGHTALYWYRQSLGQGLEFLIYFQGNSAPDKSGLPSDRFSAERTGGSVSTLTIQRTQQEDSAVYLCASSPPADTQYFGPGTRLTVL.

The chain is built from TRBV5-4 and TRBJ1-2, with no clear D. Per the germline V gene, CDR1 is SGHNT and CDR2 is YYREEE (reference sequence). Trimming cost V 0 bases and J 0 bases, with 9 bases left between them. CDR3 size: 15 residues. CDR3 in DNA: TGTGCCAGCAGCTTGGAGGCCGCAGCTAACTATGGCTACACCTTC. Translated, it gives CASSLEAAANYGYTF.

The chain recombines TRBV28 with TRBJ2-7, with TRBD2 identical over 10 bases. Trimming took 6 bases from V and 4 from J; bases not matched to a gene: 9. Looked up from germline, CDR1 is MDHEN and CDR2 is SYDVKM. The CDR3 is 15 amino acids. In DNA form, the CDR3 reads TGTGCCAGCAGCTCCGCTAGCGGGAGAGTATACGAGCAGTACGTC. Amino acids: CASSSASGRVYEQYV.

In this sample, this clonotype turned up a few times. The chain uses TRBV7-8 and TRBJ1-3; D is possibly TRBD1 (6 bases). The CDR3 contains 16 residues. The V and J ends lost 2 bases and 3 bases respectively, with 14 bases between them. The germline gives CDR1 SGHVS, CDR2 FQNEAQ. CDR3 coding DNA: TGTGCCAGCAGCTTAAAACAGGGAACTGGTGGAAACACCATATATTTT. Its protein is CASSLKQGTGGNTIYF.

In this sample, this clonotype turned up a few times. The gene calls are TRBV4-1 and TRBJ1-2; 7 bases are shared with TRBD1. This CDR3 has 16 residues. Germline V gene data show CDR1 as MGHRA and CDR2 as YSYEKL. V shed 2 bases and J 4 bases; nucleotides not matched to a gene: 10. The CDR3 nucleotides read TGCGCCAGCAGCCAAAAAAGTACAGGGGATGGCTATGGCTACACCTTC. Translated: CASSQKSTGDGYGYTF.

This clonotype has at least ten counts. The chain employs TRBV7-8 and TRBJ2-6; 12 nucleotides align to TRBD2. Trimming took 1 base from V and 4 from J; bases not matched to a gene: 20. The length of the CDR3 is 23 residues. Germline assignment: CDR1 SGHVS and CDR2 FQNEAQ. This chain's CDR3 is CASSLGTSGTYLPPLPGANVLTF. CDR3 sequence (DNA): TGTGCCAGCAGCTTAGGGACTAGCGGGACTTACCTACCCCCCCTACCGGGGGCCAACGTCCTGACTTTC.

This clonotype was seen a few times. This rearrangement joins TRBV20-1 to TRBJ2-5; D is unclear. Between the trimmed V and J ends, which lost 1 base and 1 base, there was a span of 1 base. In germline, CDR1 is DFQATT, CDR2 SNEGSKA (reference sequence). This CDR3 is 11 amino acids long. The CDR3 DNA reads TGCAGTGCTAGAGCCCAAGAGACCCAGTACTTC. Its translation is CSARAQETQYF.

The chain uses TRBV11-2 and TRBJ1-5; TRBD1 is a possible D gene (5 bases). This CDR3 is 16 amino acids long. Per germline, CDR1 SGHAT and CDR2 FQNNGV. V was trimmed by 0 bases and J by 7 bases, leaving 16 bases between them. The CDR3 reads CASSLEVGGTEQPQHF. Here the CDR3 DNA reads TGTGCCAGCAGCTTAGAGGTGGGGGGGACGGAACAGCCCCAGCATTTT.

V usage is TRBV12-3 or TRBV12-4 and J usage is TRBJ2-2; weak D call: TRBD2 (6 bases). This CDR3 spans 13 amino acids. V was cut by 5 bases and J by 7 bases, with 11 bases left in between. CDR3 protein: CASSVGLRGELFF. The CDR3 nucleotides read TGTGCCAGCAGTGTGGGACTGCGCGGGGAGCTGTTTTTT.

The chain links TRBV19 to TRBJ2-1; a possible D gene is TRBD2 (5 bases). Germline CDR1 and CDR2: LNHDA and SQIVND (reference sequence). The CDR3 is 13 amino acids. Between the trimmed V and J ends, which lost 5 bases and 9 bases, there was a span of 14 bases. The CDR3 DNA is TGTGCCAGTAGTGGCACGGACCGGGGTGAGCAGTTCTTC. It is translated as CASSGTDRGEQFF. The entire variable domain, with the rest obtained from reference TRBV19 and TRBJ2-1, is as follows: DGGITQSPKYLFRKEGQNVTLSCEQNLNHDAMYWYRQDPGQGLRLIYYSQIVNDFQKGDIAEGYSVSREKKESFPLTVTSAQKNPTAFYLCASSGTDRGEQFFGPGTRLTVL.

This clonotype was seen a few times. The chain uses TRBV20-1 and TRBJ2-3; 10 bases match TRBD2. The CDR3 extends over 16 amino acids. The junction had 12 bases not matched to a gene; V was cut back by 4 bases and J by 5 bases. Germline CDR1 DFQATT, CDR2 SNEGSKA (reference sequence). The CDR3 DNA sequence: TGCAGTGCTAACCCTATAGCGGGGGGCTCCGGAGATACGCAGTATTTT. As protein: CSANPIAGGSGDTQYF.

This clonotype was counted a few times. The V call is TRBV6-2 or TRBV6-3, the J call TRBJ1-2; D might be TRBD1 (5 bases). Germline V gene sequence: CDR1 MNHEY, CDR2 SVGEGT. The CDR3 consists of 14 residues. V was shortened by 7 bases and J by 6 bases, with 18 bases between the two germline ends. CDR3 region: CASTQQGWVDGYTF. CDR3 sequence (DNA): TGTGCCAGCACCCAGCAGGGCTGGGTAGATGGCTACACCTTC.

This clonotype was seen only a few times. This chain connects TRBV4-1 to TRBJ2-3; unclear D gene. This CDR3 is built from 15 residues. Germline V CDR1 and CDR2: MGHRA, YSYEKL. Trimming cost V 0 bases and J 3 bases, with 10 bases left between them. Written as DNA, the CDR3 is TGCGCCAGCAGCCAAGAAGAAGTTGGGACAGATACGCAGTATTTT. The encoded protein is CASSQEEVGTDTQYF.

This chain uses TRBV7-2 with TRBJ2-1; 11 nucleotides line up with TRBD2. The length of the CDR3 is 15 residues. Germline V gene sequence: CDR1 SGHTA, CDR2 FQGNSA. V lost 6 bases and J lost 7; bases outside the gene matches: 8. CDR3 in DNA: TGTGCCAGCAGGGGTAGACTAGCGGGATCTAATGAGCAGTTCTTC. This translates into CASRGRLAGSNEQFF. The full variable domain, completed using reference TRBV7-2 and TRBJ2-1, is GAGVSQSPSNKVTEKGKDVELRCDPISGHTALYWYRQSLGQGLEFLIYFQGNSAPDKSGLPSDRFSAERTGGSVSTLTIQRTQQEDSAVYLCASRGRLAGSNEQFFGPGTRLTVL.

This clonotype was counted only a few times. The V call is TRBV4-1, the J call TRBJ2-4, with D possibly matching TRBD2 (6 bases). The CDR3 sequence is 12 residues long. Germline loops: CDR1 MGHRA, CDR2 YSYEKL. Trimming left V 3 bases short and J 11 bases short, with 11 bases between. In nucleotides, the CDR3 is TGCGCCAGCAGCCAGGCCCGCGGGGTTCAGTACTTC. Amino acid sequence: CASSQARGVQYF.

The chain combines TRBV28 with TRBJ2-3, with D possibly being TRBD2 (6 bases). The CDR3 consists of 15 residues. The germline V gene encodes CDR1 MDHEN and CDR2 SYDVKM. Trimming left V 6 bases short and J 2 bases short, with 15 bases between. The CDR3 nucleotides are TGTGCCAGCAGCCCCGCGGGGTACGACACAGATACGCAGTATTTT. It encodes CASSPAGYDTDTQYF.

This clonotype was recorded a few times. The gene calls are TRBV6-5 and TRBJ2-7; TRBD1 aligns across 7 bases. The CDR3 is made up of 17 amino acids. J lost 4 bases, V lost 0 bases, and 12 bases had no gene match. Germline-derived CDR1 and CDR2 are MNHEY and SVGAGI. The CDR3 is CASSYSLGRQGVYEQYV. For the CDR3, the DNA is TGTGCCAGCAGTTACTCACTTGGTAGACAGGGAGTTTACGAGCAGTACGTC.

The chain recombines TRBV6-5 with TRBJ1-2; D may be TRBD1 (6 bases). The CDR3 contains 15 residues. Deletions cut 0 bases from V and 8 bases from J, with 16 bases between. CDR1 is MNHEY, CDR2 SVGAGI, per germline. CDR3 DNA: TGTGCCAGCAGTTACTCCTCCGGGACACTCAACGGCTACACCTTC. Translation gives CASSYSSGTLNGYTF.

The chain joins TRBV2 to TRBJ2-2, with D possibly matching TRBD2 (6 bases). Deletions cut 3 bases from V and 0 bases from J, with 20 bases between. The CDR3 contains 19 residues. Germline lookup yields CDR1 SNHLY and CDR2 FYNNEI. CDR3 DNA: TGTGCCAGCAGTGACCCCGGGAGTCCCCCAGCTACGAACACCGGGGAGCTGTTTTTT. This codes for CASSDPGSPPATNTGELFF.

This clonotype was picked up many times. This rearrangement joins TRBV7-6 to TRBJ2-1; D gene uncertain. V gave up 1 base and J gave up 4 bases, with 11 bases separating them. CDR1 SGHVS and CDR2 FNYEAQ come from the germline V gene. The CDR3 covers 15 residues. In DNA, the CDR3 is TGTGCCAGCAGCTTAGGCGTGGGAAAGTACAATGAGCAGTTCTTC. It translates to CASSLGVGKYNEQFF.

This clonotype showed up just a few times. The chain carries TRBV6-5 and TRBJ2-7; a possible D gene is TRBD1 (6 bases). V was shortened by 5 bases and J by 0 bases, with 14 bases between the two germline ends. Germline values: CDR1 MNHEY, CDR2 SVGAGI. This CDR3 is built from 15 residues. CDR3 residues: CASSKGTTYSYEQYF. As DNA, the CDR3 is TGTGCCAGCAGTAAAGGGACAACCTACTCCTACGAGCAGTACTTC.

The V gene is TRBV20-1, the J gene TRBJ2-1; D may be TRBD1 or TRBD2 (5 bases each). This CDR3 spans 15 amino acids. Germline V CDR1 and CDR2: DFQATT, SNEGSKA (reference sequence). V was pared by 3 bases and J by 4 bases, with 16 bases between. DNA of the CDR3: TGCAGTGCTAGTGAGGGACCACGATTGTACAATGAGCAGTTCTTC. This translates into CSASEGPRLYNEQFF.

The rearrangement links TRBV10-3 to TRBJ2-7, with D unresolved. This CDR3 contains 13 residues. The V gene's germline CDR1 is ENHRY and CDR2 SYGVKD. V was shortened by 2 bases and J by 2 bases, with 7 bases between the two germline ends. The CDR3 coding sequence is TGTGCCATCAGTGAGGCTAGAGCCTACGAGCAGTACGTC. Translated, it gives CAISEARAYEQYV.

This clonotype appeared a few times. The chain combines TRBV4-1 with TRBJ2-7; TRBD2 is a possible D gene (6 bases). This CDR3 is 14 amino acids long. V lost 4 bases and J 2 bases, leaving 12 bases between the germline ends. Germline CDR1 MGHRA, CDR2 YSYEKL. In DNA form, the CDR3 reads TGCGCCAGCAGCCCCGTCGGGAGCCCCTACGAGCAGTACTTC. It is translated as CASSPVGSPYEQYF.

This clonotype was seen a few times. CDR3 in DNA: TGTGCCAGCCACAAGGGGAACACTGAAGCTTTCTTT. This codes for CASHKGNTEAFF. The chain has TRBV6-6 and TRBJ1-1; no clear D. V lost 8 bases and J lost 1, with 8 bases in between. Per germline, CDR1 MNHNY and CDR2 SVGAGI (reference sequence). This CDR3 spans 12 amino acids.

CDR3 sequence (DNA): TGTGCCAGCAGCTACGGCGGACTAGCGGGAGGGCCGAACACCGGGGAGCTGTTTTTT. It codes for CASSYGGLAGGPNTGELFF. This chain uses TRBV7-2 with TRBJ2-2; 15 bases match TRBD2. V lost 4 bases, J lost 0 bases, and 6 bases stayed unmatched. CDR1 and CDR2 (germline): SGHTA, FQGNSA. This CDR3 has 19 residues. The variable domain in full, completed from reference TRBV7-2 and TRBJ2-2, reads GAGVSQSPSNKVTEKGKDVELRCDPISGHTALYWYRQSLGQGLEFLIYFQGNSAPDKSGLPSDRFSAERTGGSVSTLTIQRTQQEDSAVYLCASSYGGLAGGPNTGELFFGEGSRLTVL.

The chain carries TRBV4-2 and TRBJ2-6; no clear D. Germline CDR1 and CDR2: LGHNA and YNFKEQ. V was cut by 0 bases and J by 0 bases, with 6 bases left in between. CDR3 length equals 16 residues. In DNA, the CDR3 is TGTGCCAGCAGCCAAGATACCCTCTCTGGGGCCAACGTCCTGACTTTC. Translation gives CASSQDTLSGANVLTF.

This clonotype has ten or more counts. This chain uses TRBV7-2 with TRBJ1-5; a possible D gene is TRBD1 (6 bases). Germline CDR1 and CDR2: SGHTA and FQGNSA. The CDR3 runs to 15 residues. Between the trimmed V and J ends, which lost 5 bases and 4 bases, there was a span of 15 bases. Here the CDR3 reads CASSPQGLRNQPQHF. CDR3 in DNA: TGTGCCAGCAGCCCCCAGGGGCTGCGGAATCAGCCCCAGCATTTT. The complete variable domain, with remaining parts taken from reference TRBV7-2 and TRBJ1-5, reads GAGVSQSPSNKVTEKGKDVELRCDPISGHTALYWYRQSLGQGLEFLIYFQGNSAPDKSGLPSDRFSAERTGGSVSTLTIQRTQQEDSAVYLCASSPQGLRNQPQHFGDGTRLSIL.

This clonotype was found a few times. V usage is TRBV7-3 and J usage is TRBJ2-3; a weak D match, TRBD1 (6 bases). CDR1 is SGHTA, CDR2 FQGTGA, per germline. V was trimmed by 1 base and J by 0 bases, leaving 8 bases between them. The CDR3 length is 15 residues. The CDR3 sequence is CASSLKGVSTDTQYF. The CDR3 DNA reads TGTGCCAGCAGCTTAAAGGGGGTGAGCACAGATACGCAGTATTTT.